This TCR beta chain stems from a study of T-cell reconstitution after alpha-beta-depleted transplantation in children. A few counts support this clonotype. As yet, its antigen is unknown. Deletions cut 11 bases from V and 4 bases from J, with 8 bases between. This CDR3 is 10 amino acids long. Germline V gene data show CDR1 as SEHNR and CDR2 as FQNEAQ (reference sequence). Study outcomes and limitations: After transplant, high TCRbeta diversity at day 60 in some patients arose from surviving recipient T cells and thymic progenitors.

Unique molecular identifiers were incorporated during preparation of the TCRbeta library. TCRdb processed the PCR reads anew with MiXCR; each CDR3 protein has one entry. The repertoire holds 450,000 to 700,000 distinct CDR3 sequences, with approximately 30% as singletons. The rearrangement joins TRBV7-9 to TRBJ2-5; TRBD2 is a possible D gene (6 bases). The receptor's source is a boy in the first two years of life with Wiskott-Aldrich syndrome, due to receive a stem cell transplant. The starting material was PBMCs, obtained before TCRalphabeta/CD19-depleted stem cell transplant. CDR3 nucleotides: TGTGCCCTGGGAGGAGAGACCCAGTACTTC. This translates into CALGGETQYF. The variable domain in full, completed from reference TRBV7-9 and TRBJ2-5, reads DTGVSQNPRHKITKRGQNVTFRCDPISEHNRLYWYRQTLGQGPEFLTYFQNEAQLEKSRLLSDRFSAERPKGSFSTLEIQRTEQGDSAMYLCALGGETQYFGPGTRLLVL.